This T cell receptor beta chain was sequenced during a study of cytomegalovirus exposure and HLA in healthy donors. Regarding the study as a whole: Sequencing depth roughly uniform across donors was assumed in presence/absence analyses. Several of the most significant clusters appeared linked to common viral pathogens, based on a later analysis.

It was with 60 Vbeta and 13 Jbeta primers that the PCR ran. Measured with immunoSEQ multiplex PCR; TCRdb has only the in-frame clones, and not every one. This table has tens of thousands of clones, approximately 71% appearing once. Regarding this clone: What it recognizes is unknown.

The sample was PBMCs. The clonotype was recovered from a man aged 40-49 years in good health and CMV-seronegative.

The DNA for the CDR3 is TGTGCCAGCAGTTTATCGAGGGGGAACCATGAGCAGTTCTTC. Residues: CASSLSRGNHEQFF. The V gene is TRBV27, the J gene TRBJ2-1; D is possibly TRBD1 (6 bases). The germline CDR1 and CDR2 sequences are MNHEY and SMNVEV (reference sequence). Trimming stripped 0 bases from V and 8 bases from J, with 11 bases between. The CDR3 is made up of 14 amino acids.